The 10 T cell receptor beta chains given below trace back to one sample, sequenced in a study of tumor-infiltrating lymphocytes in primary liver carcinoma. The study co-extracted DNA and RNA from around 20-30 mg of unsorted bulk tissue. Starting material of 500 ng total RNA yielded TCR beta cDNA via a constant-region primer. Investigators got TCR beta libraries out of three nested multiplex PCR rounds, done with slightly modified ARM-PCR. Primers for the first two PCR rounds were TRBV1-TRBV30 forward primers and a C-beta reverse primer (roughly 10 cycles per round). From the multiplex PCR reads, TCRdb called clonotypes with MiXCR, one entry per CDR3 protein. The table has about 99,000 distinct CDR3 sequences, approximately 71% seen once. Sequencing was done on a sample of liver tumor tissue from sampling region 5. Subset noted: tumor region T5, tumor centre. The receptors here all came from a woman aged 60-75 years with primary liver carcinoma and hepatitis B virus infection.

About this clonotype: The CDR3 does not end in the conserved phenylalanine or tryptophan, so this is likely a read error. The V call is TRBV11-2, the J call TRBJ2-5, with a weak D call TRBD2 (6 bases). CDR1 is SGHAT, CDR2 FQNNGV, per germline. This CDR3 region has 13 residues. Trimming cost V 2 bases and J 11 bases, with 15 bases left between them. The CDR3 reads CASSLKSKGTQYY. CDR3 DNA: TGTGCCAGCAGCTTAAAATCCAAGGGGACTCAGTACTAC.

The CDR3 is CASSPTMSSDQPQHF. The CDR3 DNA sequence: TGTGCCAGCAGTCCAACAATGAGCTCCGATCAGCCCCAGCATTTT. This chain joins TRBV12-3 or TRBV12-4 and TRBJ1-5, with D unresolved. There are 15 residues in the CDR3. Trimming cost V 5 bases and J 5 bases, with 16 bases left between them.

This clonotype was seen only a few times. The chain uses TRBV2 and TRBJ2-1; D possibly matches TRBD1 or TRBD2 (5 bases each). CDR1 is SNHLY, CDR2 FYNNEI, per germline. Trimming removed 11 bases from V and 6 bases from J, with 17 bases in between. The CDR3 is made up of 13 amino acids. CDR3 sequence (DNA): TGTGCCGGGGGATATCTTGGGGGCAATGAGCAGTTCTTC. Translation gives CAGGYLGGNEQFF.

This chain links TRBV12-3 or TRBV12-4 with TRBJ2-1; 13 bases align to TRBD2. CDR3 length: 15 amino acids. J lost 10 bases, V lost 10 bases, and 13 bases had no gene match. CDR3 DNA sequence: TGTGCCAACAGACCACTAGCGGGAGGGCCCGCGGAGCAGTTCTTC. This encodes CANRPLAGGPAEQFF.

By frequency in the sample, this clonotype is large. The genes are TRBV11-3 and TRBJ2-1; 7 nucleotides align to TRBD2. CDR1 SGHNT and CDR2 YENEEA come from the germline V gene. With V trimmed by 1 base and J by 8 bases, 14 bases remained unmatched. The CDR3 runs to 17 residues. DNA of the CDR3: TGTGCCAGCAGCTTAGGTCGGGGGGAGTGGGGTGTCGATGAGCAGTTCTTC. Amino acid sequence: CASSLGRGEWGVDEQFF.

In the case of this clonotype: At one end, the junction sequence differs from germline, possibly due to a read error. V usage is TRBV6-1 and J usage is TRBJ2-3; D could derive from TRBD1 or TRBD2 (5 bases each). The CDR3 spans 17 residues. CDR1 is MNHNS and CDR2 is SASEGT in the germline V gene. The CDR3 reads CDSRRASGRRSTDTRYF. The CDR3 bases are TGTGACAGCAGGCGGGCATCGGGACGCCGTAGCACAGATACGCGGTATTTT.

This clonotype was seen only a few times. The rearrangement joins TRBV12-3 or TRBV12-4 to TRBJ1-6; D remains ambiguous. Trimming stripped 2 bases from V and 9 bases from J, with 14 bases between. The CDR3 is 15 residues long. The CDR3 here is CASSLQGGKGSPLHF. The CDR3 DNA reads as TGTGCCAGCAGTTTACAAGGAGGCAAAGGTTCACCCCTCCACTTT.

A remark on this clonotype: This sequence may be a read error, since a much larger clone differs from it by one base. The conserved closing phenylalanine or tryptophan is absent in this CDR3, likely reflecting a read error. The rearrangement uses TRBV28 and TRBJ2-1; D is uncertain. CDR1 and CDR2 (germline): MDHEN, SYDVKM. The germline V and J ends were trimmed by 7 bases and 1 base, with 11 bases remaining between them. The CDR3 is 14 residues long. The CDR3 DNA is TGTGCCAGCAATCATGGCCTATCCTACAATGAGCAGTTCTTA. Translating gives CASNHGLSYNEQFL.

Worth noting for this clonotype: The junction shows a germline mismatch at one end, possibly a read error. The chain joins TRBV11-2 to TRBJ2-7, with 8 bases aligning to TRBD2. Germline V gene data show CDR1 as SGHAT and CDR2 as FQNNGV. The CDR3 covers 18 residues. Here the CDR3 DNA reads TGTGCCGGCAGCATAGATTGGGTCAGTCTAGCGGGTCCCTACGAGCATTACTTC. This translates into CAGSIDWVSLAGPYEHYF.

Concerning this clonotype itself: A much larger clone lies one base from this, so it may be a read error. J is TRBJ1-1 and V is TRBV5-8, with D uncertain. The CDR3 runs 14 residues. Germline CDR1 is SGHTS and CDR2 is YDEGEE. In nucleotides, the CDR3 is TGTGCCAGCAGCTTGTATGGGGTTCTCACTGAAGTTTTCTTT. Amino acids: CASSLYGVLTEVFF.